This T cell receptor beta chain was found in a study of response to subunit inactivated influenza vaccine. Whole-study results and caveats: It was suggested by the authors that few new T cells are recruited by each seasonal influenza vaccination.

One entry per CDR3 protein results from TCRdb running MiXCR on the RT-PCR reads. The data show 500,000 to 550,000 distinct CDR3 sequences, around a quarter seen once. To note about this clonotype: Its antigen remains unidentified. A read error may account for a junction end that differs from germline.

Germline CDR1 SGHAT, CDR2 FQNNGV. This CDR3 comprises 14 residues. This sample was also put to use in a study of T cells expressing NK-cell markers. Per that study: Template switching by 5'RACE with UMIs generated the TCR beta cDNA. What remained unclear was the HCMV specificity of expanded NKG2C+ T cell clones.

The chain employs TRBV11-2 and TRBJ1-1; D is ambiguous. The specimen comprised CD4+ T cells sorted from PBMCs, sampled approximately 12 days after vaccination. The TCR sequence derives from a man aged 45-65 years who received an inactivated influenza vaccine. CDR3 nucleotide sequence: TGTGCCAGCAGCTTAGGACCGATGAACACTGAAGCTCTCTTT. This gives the protein CASSLGPMNTEALF.